Each of the 28 T cell receptor beta chains below was sequenced from the same sample in a study of T cell responses to AZD1222 COVID-19 vaccine. Produced via immunoSEQ multiplex PCR; TCRdb's table is partial and in-frame only. The sample yields approximately 150,000 clones, approximately 88% seen once. Sequenced material: peripheral blood, taken on day 0 of AZD1222 vaccination. The receptors shown here come from an adult in good health.

This clone has a handful of counts. V and J are TRBV2 and TRBJ1-1; D possibly corresponds to TRBD1 (5 bases). Germline V CDR1 and CDR2: SNHLY, FYNNEI. The CDR3 is 14 amino acids. Trimming pared 9 bases from V and 4 bases from J, leaving 18 bases between. CDR3 amino acids: CASRLRDLATEAFF. The CDR3 coding sequence is TGTGCCAGTCGCCTCAGGGATTTGGCCACTGAAGCTTTCTTT.

The chain uses TRBV28 and TRBJ1-2; 7 positions agree with TRBD1. V trimming: 2 bases; J trimming: 3 bases; junction bases outside the gene matches: 18. Germline V gives CDR1 MDHEN, CDR2 SYDVKM. The CDR3 has 19 amino acids. CDR3 protein: CASSLMQVPVGGADYGYTF. The CDR3 nucleotides read TGTGCCAGCAGTTTAATGCAGGTCCCGGTAGGGGGCGCAGACTATGGCTACACCTTC.

This chain uses TRBV27 with TRBJ1-6; 7 bases map to TRBD1. CDR1 MNHEY and CDR2 SMNVEV come from the germline V gene (reference sequence). CDR3 length: 19 amino acids. With 0 bases clipped from V and 5 bases from J, the junction kept 13 bases outside the gene matches. The CDR3 nucleotides are TGTGCCAGCAGTTTATCGAGTGTCCCCGACAGGGTGAATAATTCACCCCTCCACTTT. Translating it yields CASSLSSVPDRVNNSPLHF.

The V gene is TRBV27, the J gene TRBJ1-6; D perhaps matches TRBD1 (5 bases). V lost 7 bases, J lost 5 bases, and 9 bases lay in between. Looked up from germline, CDR1 is MNHEY and CDR2 is SMNVEV (reference sequence). The CDR3 totals 13 residues. This chain's CDR3 is CASTGTDNSPLHF. In DNA, the CDR3 is TGTGCCAGCACCGGGACGGATAATTCACCCCTCCACTTT.

This sequence joins TRBV7-9 and TRBJ1-5, with D perhaps TRBD1 (6 bases). Trimming removed 5 bases at V and 0 bases at J, with 14 bases between. The CDR3 consists of 16 residues. Germline lookup yields CDR1 SEHNR and CDR2 FQNEAQ (reference sequence). CDR3: CASSGSGTLSNQPQHF. DNA for the CDR3: TGTGCCAGCAGCGGCTCCGGGACACTTAGCAATCAGCCCCAGCATTTT.

The J gene is TRBJ2-6, the V gene TRBV7-6, with D possibly matching TRBD1 (6 bases). This CDR3 has 15 amino acids. The V end lost 4 bases, the J end lost 0 bases, and 7 bases lay between the germline ends. Germline V CDR1 and CDR2: SGHVS, FNYEAQ. CDR3 sequence reads: CASSSGVSGANVLTF. DNA for the CDR3: TGTGCCAGCAGCTCAGGGGTCTCTGGGGCCAACGTCCTGACTTTC.

The rearrangement joins TRBV28 to TRBJ1-1; TRBD1 matches 9 bases. The germline CDR1 and CDR2 sequences are MDHEN and SYDVKM. The CDR3 runs 12 residues. With V trimmed by 5 bases and J by 10 bases, 5 bases remained unmatched. CDR3 residues: CASSPGQGAAFF. Written as DNA, the CDR3 is TGTGCCAGCAGTCCGGGACAGGGCGCAGCTTTCTTT.

The chain combines TRBV6-5 with TRBJ2-3, with 7 bases lining up with TRBD1. After removal of 6 bases from V and 3 bases from J, the junction contained 9 bases not matched to a gene. CDR3 size: 15 residues. Germline-derived CDR1 and CDR2 are MNHEY and SVGAGI. The chain's CDR3 is CASRKTGIGTDTQYF. CDR3 sequence (DNA): TGTGCCAGCAGAAAGACAGGGATCGGAACAGATACGCAGTATTTT.

The genes are TRBV5-6 and TRBJ2-1, with 13 bases fitting TRBD2. Per germline, CDR1 SGHDT and CDR2 YYEEEE. This CDR3 has 16 residues. V trimming: 4 bases; J trimming: 5 bases; junction bases outside the gene matches: 6. CDR3 sequence (DNA): TGTGCCAGCAGCGTGCCGGGACTAGCGGGGAACAATGAGCAGTTCTTC. Its protein product is CASSVPGLAGNNEQFF.

This clone was seen a few times. V is TRBV7-8 and J is TRBJ2-7, with D perhaps TRBD1 or TRBD2 (6 bases each). V was shortened by 5 bases and J by 0 bases, with 11 bases between the two germline ends. CDR3 size: 14 residues. Germline lookup yields CDR1 SGHVS and CDR2 FQNEAQ. In DNA form, the CDR3 reads TGTGCCAGCAGCCCCGGGGGCCTCTCCTACGAGCAGTACTTC. It encodes CASSPGGLSYEQYF. The variable domain in full, with the rest retrieved from reference TRBV7-8 and TRBJ2-7, is GAGVSQSPRYKVAKRGQDVALRCDPISGHVSLFWYQQALGQGPEFLTYFQNEAQLDKSGLPSDRFFAERPEGSVSTLKIQRTQQEDSAVYLCASSPGGLSYEQYFGPGTRLTVT.

The chain joins TRBV5-1 to TRBJ1-1, with a weak D call TRBD1 (6 bases). V was pared by 1 base and J by 7 bases, with 14 bases between. The CDR3 spans 14 residues. CDR1 SGHRS and CDR2 YFSETQ come from the germline V gene. CDR3 coding DNA: TGCGCCAGCAGCTTGCCCTCCGACAGGAATGAAGCTTTCTTT. Protein product: CASSLPSDRNEAFF.

In DNA, the CDR3 is TGTGCCAGTAGTATCTCGACTAGCGGCATTGCTCCCCAGTACTTC. It specifies CASSISTSGIAPQYF. This chain connects TRBV19 to TRBJ2-5; 9 bases line up with TRBD2. The length of the CDR3 is 15 residues. The junction had 11 bases not matched to a gene; V was cut back by 3 bases and J by 9 bases. CDR1 and CDR2 (germline): LNHDA, SQIVND (reference sequence).

J is TRBJ2-5 and V is TRBV6-6, with TRBD1 matching 9 bases. CDR3 length equals 15 residues. Germline CDR1 reads MNHNY; CDR2 reads SVGAGI (reference sequence). V was pared by 7 bases and J by 6 bases, with 12 bases of the junction left unmatched. As DNA, the CDR3 is TGTGCCAGCACGGCCGGGACAGGGCAGATGAAGACCCAGTACTTC. This translates into CASTAGTGQMKTQYF.

The rearrangement uses TRBV24-1 and TRBJ2-1, with 8 positions matching TRBD2. J gave up 9 bases and V 6 bases, and 9 bases lay outside the gene matches. Germline-derived CDR1 and CDR2 are KGHDR and SFDVKD. The CDR3 spans 14 residues. The DNA of the CDR3 is TGTGCCACCAGTTTAACCGGGACTAGAGGTGAGCAGTTCTTC. Amino acids: CATSLTGTRGEQFF.

This clone was seen more than once but under ten times. V usage is TRBV7-8 and J usage is TRBJ2-3; possible D gene TRBD2, 6 bases. This CDR3 region has 16 residues. V was cut by 5 bases and J by 2 bases, with 17 bases left in between. Germline values: CDR1 SGHVS, CDR2 FQNEAQ. Here the CDR3 reads CASSATSGTFTDTQYF. The CDR3 nucleotides are TGTGCCAGCAGCGCTACCTCCGGGACTTTCACAGATACGCAGTATTTT.

This clone occurred once. This rearrangement joins TRBV19 to TRBJ1-1; D is possibly TRBD1 (5 bases). V was shortened by 7 bases and J by 2 bases, with 14 bases between the two germline ends. Germline V gene sequence: CDR1 LNHDA, CDR2 SQIVND (reference sequence). The length of the CDR3 is 14 residues. This CDR3 reads CASTFLRGNTEAFF. As DNA, the CDR3 is TGTGCCAGTACATTCTTAAGGGGAAACACTGAAGCTTTCTTT. Together with reference TRBV19 and TRBJ1-1, the CDR3 gives the full variable domain: DGGITQSPKYLFRKEGQNVTLSCEQNLNHDAMYWYRQDPGQGLRLIYYSQIVNDFQKGDIAEGYSVSREKKESFPLTVTSAQKNPTAFYLCASTFLRGNTEAFFGQGTRLTVV.

The rearrangement links TRBV19 to TRBJ2-1, with a tentative D call TRBD1 (6 bases). Per germline, CDR1 LNHDA and CDR2 SQIVND (reference sequence). The ends were cut back, 3 bases at V and 0 bases at J, with 12 bases in the middle. This CDR3 contains 16 residues. This CDR3 is CASSMTVGGSYNEQFF. DNA of the CDR3: TGTGCCAGTAGTATGACAGTAGGGGGCTCCTACAATGAGCAGTTCTTC.

This clone ranks as medium-sized. This chain connects TRBV19 to TRBJ2-7; tentatively, D is TRBD2 (5 bases). Germline V lookup: CDR1 LNHDA, CDR2 SQIVND (reference sequence). Trimming removed 4 bases from V and 6 bases from J, with 13 bases in between. The CDR3 is made up of 13 amino acids. This chain's CDR3 is CASSKEGVGEQYF. The CDR3 bases are TGTGCCAGTAGTAAAGAGGGAGTGGGCGAGCAGTACTTC.

J is TRBJ1-1 and V is TRBV6-2 or TRBV6-3; D is possibly TRBD1 (6 bases). This CDR3 has 15 residues. Trimming stripped 2 bases from V and 4 bases from J, with 14 bases between. Germline V gene data show CDR1 as MNHEY and CDR2 as SVGEGT. CDR3 sequence (DNA): TGTGCCAGCAGTTACGGGCAGGGGTCGACCACTGAAGCTTTCTTT. Translation: CASSYGQGSTTEAFF.

J is TRBJ1-2 and V is TRBV6-4; 10 positions match TRBD1. The ends lost 3 bases at V and 4 bases at J; junction bases unmatched: 11. The germline V gene has CDR1 MRHNA and CDR2 SNTAGT. This CDR3 is 17 amino acids long. This CDR3 is CASSESAGTGDSYGYTF. The CDR3 DNA follows: TGTGCCAGCAGTGAATCAGCCGGGACAGGGGATTCCTATGGCTACACCTTC.

This chain connects TRBV7-2 to TRBJ2-5; D ambiguous. Germline CDR1 reads SGHTA; CDR2 reads FQGNSA. V was shortened by 0 bases and J by 5 bases, with 10 bases between the two germline ends. The CDR3 runs 14 residues. In DNA form, the CDR3 reads TGTGCCAGCAGCTTAGCGGCCCTGGCGGAGACCCAGTACTTC. Translated: CASSLAALAETQYF.

This clone came up once. The chain couples TRBV6-5 to TRBJ1-1, with D maybe TRBD1 (6 bases). Looked up from germline, CDR1 is MNHEY and CDR2 is SVGAGI. This CDR3 contains 13 residues. Deletions cut 4 bases from V and 1 base from J, with 7 bases between. The CDR3 protein is CASSWGQNTEAFF. DNA for the CDR3: TGTGCCAGCAGTTGGGGACAGAACACTGAAGCTTTCTTT.

As regards this clone: At one boundary the junction diverges from the germline segment, which might be a read error. V is TRBV11-2 and J is TRBJ1-6; no reliable D call. Germline V gene data show CDR1 as SGHAT and CDR2 as FQNNGV. The CDR3 contains 15 residues. The CDR3 region has the DNA TGTGCCAGCAGCCTAGAAAAGGGAAACAATTCACCCCTCCACTTT. Translated, it gives CASSLEKGNNSPLHF.

The rearrangement uses TRBV7-2 and TRBJ1-3, with D possibly matching TRBD1 (6 bases). V lost 2 bases and J lost 0, with 11 bases in between. The CDR3 spans 16 residues. Germline V gene sequence: CDR1 SGHTA, CDR2 FQGNSA. Here the CDR3 reads CASSLRTVSSGNTIYF. CDR3 bases: TGTGCCAGCAGCTTAAGGACAGTCAGCTCTGGAAACACCATATATTTT.

The rearrangement links TRBV5-1 to TRBJ2-2; D remains ambiguous. Trimming took 4 bases from V and 7 from J, leaving 8 bases between them. This CDR3 is built from 12 residues. CDR1 is SGHRS and CDR2 is YFSETQ in the germline V gene. CDR3 sequence reads: CASSLTGGELFF. The CDR3 DNA reads TGCGCCAGCAGCCTAACGGGCGGGGAGCTGTTTTTT.

This chain uses TRBV7-2 with TRBJ2-1; D is perhaps TRBD1 (6 bases). CDR3 length: 16 amino acids. The V gene's germline CDR1 is SGHTA and CDR2 FQGNSA. V was trimmed by 8 bases and J by 1 base, leaving 18 bases between them. The CDR3 reads CASSGPGTNSYNEQFF. CDR3 bases: TGTGCCAGCTCAGGCCCCGGGACAAATTCCTACAATGAGCAGTTCTTC.

CDR3 bases: TGTGCCAGCAGCCCCGGGACAGGGTTATTAGAGACCCAGTACTTC. This codes for CASSPGTGLLETQYF. The chain couples TRBV5-5 to TRBJ2-5; 9 bases line up with TRBD1. Germline CDR1 reads SGHKS; CDR2 reads YYEKEE (reference sequence). The junction had 8 bases not matched to a gene; V was cut back by 4 bases and J by 4 bases. CDR3 length equals 15 residues. The full variable domain, its missing parts supplied by reference TRBV5-5 and TRBJ2-5, is DAGVTQSPTHLIKTRGQQVTLRCSPISGHKSVSWYQQVLGQGPQFIFQYYEKEERGRGNFPDRFSARQFPNYSSELNVNALLLGDSALYLCASSPGTGLLETQYFGPGTRLLVL.

This chain joins TRBV5-1 and TRBJ1-1; 7 nucleotides align to TRBD1. CDR1 and CDR2 (germline): SGHRS, YFSETQ. This CDR3 is built from 14 residues. V lost 4 bases, J lost 2 bases, and 5 bases stayed unmatched. This chain's CDR3 is CASSIDRVNTEAFF. The CDR3 DNA reads as TGCGCCAGCAGCATCGACAGGGTCAACACTGAAGCTTTCTTT.